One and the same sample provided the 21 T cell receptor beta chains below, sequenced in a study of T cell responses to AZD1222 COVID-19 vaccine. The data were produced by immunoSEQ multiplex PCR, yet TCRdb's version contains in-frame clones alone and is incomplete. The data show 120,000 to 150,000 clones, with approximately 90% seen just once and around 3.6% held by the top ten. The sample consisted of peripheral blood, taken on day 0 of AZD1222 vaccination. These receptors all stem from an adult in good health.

The CDR3 DNA reads as TGTGCCAGCAGCTTAACTAGTTTCAATGAGCAGTTCTTC. It is translated as CASSLTSFNEQFF. The genes are TRBV7-3 and TRBJ2-1; D is uncertain. The CDR3 covers 13 residues. Trimming pared 0 bases from V and 6 bases from J, leaving 6 bases between. Per the germline V gene, CDR1 is SGHTA and CDR2 is FQGTGA.

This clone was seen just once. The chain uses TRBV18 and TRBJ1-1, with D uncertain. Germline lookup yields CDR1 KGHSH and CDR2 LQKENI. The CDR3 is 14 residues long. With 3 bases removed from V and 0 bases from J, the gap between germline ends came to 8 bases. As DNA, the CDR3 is TGTGCCAGCTCACCGGAGTCTTTGAACACTGAAGCTTTCTTT. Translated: CASSPESLNTEAFF.

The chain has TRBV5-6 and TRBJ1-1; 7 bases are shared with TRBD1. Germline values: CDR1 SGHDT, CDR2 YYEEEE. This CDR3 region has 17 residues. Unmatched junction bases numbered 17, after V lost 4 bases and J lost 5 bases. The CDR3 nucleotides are TGTGCCAGCAGCCATCTCGACAGGGAGACGCGGGGGACTGAAGCTTTCTTT. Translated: CASSHLDRETRGTEAFF.

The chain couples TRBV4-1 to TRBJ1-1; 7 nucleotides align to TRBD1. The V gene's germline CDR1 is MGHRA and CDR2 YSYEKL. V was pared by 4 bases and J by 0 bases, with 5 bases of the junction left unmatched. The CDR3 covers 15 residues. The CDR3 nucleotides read TGCGCCAGCAGCCCTAAGACAGGGATGAACACTGAAGCTTTCTTT. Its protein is CASSPKTGMNTEAFF.

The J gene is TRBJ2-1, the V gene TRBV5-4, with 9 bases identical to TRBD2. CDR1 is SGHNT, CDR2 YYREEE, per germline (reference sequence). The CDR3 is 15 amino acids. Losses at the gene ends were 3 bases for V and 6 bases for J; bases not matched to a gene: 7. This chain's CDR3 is CASSSGGTSLNEQFF. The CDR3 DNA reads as TGTGCCAGCAGCTCGGGAGGGACTAGCCTCAATGAGCAGTTCTTC.

The CDR3 reads CSVKVGQQPQHF. CDR3 sequence (DNA): TGCAGCGTAAAGGTTGGACAGCAGCCCCAGCATTTT. The genes are TRBV29-1 and TRBJ1-5; a possible D gene is TRBD1 (6 bases). Trimming pared 6 bases from V and 7 bases from J, leaving 13 bases between. Germline loops: CDR1 SQVTM, CDR2 ANQGSEA. CDR3 length equals 12 residues. Supplemented by reference TRBV29-1 and TRBJ1-5, the full variable domain reads SAVISQKPSRDICQRGTSLTIQCQVDSQVTMMFWYRQQPGQSLTLIATANQGSEATYESGFVIDKFPISRPNLTFSTLTVSNMSPEDSSIYLCSVKVGQQPQHFGDGTRLSIL.

The CDR3 loop reads CASALQGIPGANVLTF. CDR3 sequence (DNA): TGTGCTAGTGCTCTCCAGGGGATCCCTGGGGCCAACGTCCTGACTTTC. This rearrangement joins TRBV12-5 to TRBJ2-6; a weak D match, TRBD1 (6 bases). V dropped 7 bases and J dropped 2 bases, with 15 bases sitting between them. In germline, CDR1 is LGHNT, CDR2 FRNRAP. CDR3 length: 16 amino acids.

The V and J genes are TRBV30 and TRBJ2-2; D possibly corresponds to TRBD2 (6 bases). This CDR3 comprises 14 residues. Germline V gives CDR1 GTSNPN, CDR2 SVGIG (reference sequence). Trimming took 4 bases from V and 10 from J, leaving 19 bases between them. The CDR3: CAWMRGLASTELFF. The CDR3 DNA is TGTGCCTGGATGCGGGGCTTGGCCTCTACGGAGCTGTTTTTT.

The CDR3 loop reads CASSLAGTNSGNTIYF. The CDR3 region has the DNA TGTGCCAGCAGCTTAGCGGGCACAAACTCTGGAAACACCATATATTTT. The V and J genes are TRBV7-2 and TRBJ1-3; D ambiguous. This CDR3 spans 16 amino acids. V was shortened by 0 bases and J by 0 bases, with 9 bases between the two germline ends. Germline CDR1 SGHTA, CDR2 FQGNSA.

CDR3 region: CASSPNRDNSPLHF. In DNA, the CDR3 is TGTGCCAGCTCACCGAACAGGGATAATTCACCCCTCCACTTT. The gene calls are TRBV18 and TRBJ1-6, with D possibly TRBD1 on 6 matching bases. Trimming pared 3 bases from V and 5 bases from J, leaving 8 bases between. This CDR3 contains 14 residues. The germline V gene has CDR1 KGHSH and CDR2 LQKENI.

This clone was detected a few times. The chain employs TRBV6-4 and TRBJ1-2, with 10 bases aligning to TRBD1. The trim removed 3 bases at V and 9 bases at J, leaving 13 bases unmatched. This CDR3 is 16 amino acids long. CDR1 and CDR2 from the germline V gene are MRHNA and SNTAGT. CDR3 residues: CASSESEDRGVLSYTF. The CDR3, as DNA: TGTGCCAGCAGTGAATCCGAGGACAGGGGGGTATTGAGCTACACCTTC.

This CDR3 reads CASSTLTGAYEQYF. DNA of the CDR3: TGTGCCAGCAGTACCCTGACAGGGGCCTACGAGCAGTACTTC. The chain recombines TRBV27 with TRBJ2-7; 8 bases align to TRBD1. Germline lookup yields CDR1 MNHEY and CDR2 SMNVEV (reference sequence). This CDR3 region has 14 residues. V gave up 5 bases and J gave up 2 bases; unmatched junction bases: 5.

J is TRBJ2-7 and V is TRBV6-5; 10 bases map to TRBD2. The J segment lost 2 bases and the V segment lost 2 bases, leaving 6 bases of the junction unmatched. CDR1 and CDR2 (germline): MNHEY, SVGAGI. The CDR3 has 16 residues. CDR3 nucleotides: TGTGCCAGCAGTTACAGGACTAGCGGAACACCCTACGAGCAGTACTTC. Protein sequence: CASSYRTSGTPYEQYF.

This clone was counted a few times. This CDR3 reads CATSDLRSGGNTGELFF. CDR3 DNA sequence: TGTGCCACCAGCGACCTTCGAAGCGGGGGAAATACCGGGGAGCTGTTTTTT. This sequence joins TRBV15 and TRBJ2-2; 8 nucleotides line up with TRBD2. Germline V gene lookup returns CDR1 LNHNV and CDR2 YYDKDF (reference sequence). Germline trimming cut 5 bases from V and 5 bases from J; bases unmatched to any gene: 13. This CDR3 has 17 residues.

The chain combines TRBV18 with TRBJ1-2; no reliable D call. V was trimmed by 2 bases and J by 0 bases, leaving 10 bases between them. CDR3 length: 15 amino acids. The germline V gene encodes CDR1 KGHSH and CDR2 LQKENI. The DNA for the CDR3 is TGTGCCAGCTCACCAGCCGGGTCCCCTAACTATGGCTACACCTTC. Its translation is CASSPAGSPNYGYTF.

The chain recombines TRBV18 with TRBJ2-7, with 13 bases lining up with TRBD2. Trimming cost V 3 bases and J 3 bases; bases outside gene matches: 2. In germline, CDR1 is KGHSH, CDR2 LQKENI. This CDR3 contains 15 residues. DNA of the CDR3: TGTGCCAGCTCACCGGGGACTAGCGGGATCTACGAGCAGTACTTC. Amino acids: CASSPGTSGIYEQYF.

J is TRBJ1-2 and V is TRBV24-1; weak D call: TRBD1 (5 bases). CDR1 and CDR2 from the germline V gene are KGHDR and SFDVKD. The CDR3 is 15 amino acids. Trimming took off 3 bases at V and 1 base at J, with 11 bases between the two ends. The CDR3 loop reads CATSDQSGGNYGYTF. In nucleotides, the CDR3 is TGTGCCACCAGTGATCAATCCGGGGGTAACTATGGCTACACCTTC.

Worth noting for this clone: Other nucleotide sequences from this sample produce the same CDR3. This chain's CDR3 is CASSLSVTGELFF. CDR3 bases: TGCGCCAGCAGCTTATCCGTCACCGGGGAGCTGTTTTTT. The chain has TRBV5-1 and TRBJ2-2; D is ambiguous. CDR1 is SGHRS and CDR2 is YFSETQ in the germline V gene. Trimming took off 2 bases at V and 4 bases at J, with 6 bases between the two ends. There are 13 residues in the CDR3.

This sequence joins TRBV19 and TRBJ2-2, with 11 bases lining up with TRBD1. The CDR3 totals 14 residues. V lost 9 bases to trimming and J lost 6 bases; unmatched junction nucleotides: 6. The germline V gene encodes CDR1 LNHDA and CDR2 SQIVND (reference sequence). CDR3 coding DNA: TGTGCCAGCCTCCCGGGACAGGGGGCCGGGGAGCTGTTTTTT. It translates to CASLPGQGAGELFF. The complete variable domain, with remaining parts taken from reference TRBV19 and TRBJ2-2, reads DGGITQSPKYLFRKEGQNVTLSCEQNLNHDAMYWYRQDPGQGLRLIYYSQIVNDFQKGDIAEGYSVSREKKESFPLTVTSAQKNPTAFYLCASLPGQGAGELFFGEGSRLTVL.

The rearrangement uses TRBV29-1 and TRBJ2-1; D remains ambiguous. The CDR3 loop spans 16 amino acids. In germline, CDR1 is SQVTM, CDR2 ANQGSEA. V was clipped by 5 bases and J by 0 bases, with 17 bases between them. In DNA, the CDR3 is TGCAGCGTTAGAGGTCTCTCCGGGCTCTCCTACAATGAGCAGTTCTTC. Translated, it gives CSVRGLSGLSYNEQFF.

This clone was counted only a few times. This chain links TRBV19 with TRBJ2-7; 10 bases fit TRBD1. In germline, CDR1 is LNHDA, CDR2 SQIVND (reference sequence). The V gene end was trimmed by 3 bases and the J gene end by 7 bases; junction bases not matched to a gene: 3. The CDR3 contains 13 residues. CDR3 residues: CASSMTGGNEQYF. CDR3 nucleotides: TGTGCCAGTAGTATGACAGGGGGCAATGAGCAGTACTTC.